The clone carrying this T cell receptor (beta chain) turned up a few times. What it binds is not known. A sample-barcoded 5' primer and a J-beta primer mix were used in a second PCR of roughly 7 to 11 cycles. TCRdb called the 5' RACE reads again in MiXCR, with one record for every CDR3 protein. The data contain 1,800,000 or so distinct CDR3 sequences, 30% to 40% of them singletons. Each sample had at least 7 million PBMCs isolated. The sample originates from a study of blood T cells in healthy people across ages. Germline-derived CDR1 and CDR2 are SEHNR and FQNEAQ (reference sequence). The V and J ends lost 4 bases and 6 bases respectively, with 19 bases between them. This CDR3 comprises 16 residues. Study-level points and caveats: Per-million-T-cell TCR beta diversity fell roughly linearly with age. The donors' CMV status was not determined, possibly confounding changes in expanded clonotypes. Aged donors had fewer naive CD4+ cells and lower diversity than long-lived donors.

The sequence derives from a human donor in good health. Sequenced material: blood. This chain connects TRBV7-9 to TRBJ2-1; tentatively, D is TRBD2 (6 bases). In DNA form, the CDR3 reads TGTGCCAGCAGCTCGCACCGACTAGTTATGCTCAATGAGCAGTTCTTC. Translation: CASSSHRLVMLNEQFF. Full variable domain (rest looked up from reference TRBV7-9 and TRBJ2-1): DTGVSQNPRHKITKRGQNVTFRCDPISEHNRLYWYRQTLGQGPEFLTYFQNEAQLEKSRLLSDRFSAERPKGSFSTLEIQRTEQGDSAMYLCASSSHRLVMLNEQFFGPGTRLTVL.